The source of this TCR beta chain is a study of CXCR3-negative and CXCR3-positive naive CD8 T cells. Points from the study as a whole: Greater hydrophobicity was found in TRB CDR3s of CXCR3-positive naive cells than of CXCR3-negative naive cells.

This CDR3 has 13 residues. A word on this clonotype: Antigen unknown.

UMI-labeled 5' RACE TRB cDNA libraries were prepared from the cells. From its re-call of the 5' RACE reads, TCRdb lists each CDR3 protein once, without DNA. Its listing shows approximately 100,000 distinct CDR3 sequences. J is TRBJ2-7 and V is TRBV12-3 or TRBV12-4; TCRdb selects TRBD2, and the lack of DNA leaves this call unchecked. This sequence was found in a human donor in good health. Some clones in this sample may be carry-over from other donors' samples. Sequencing input: naive CXCR3+ CD8+ T cells from blood. The subset is: CD45RO-CCR7+CD27+CD95- naive CD8+ T cells expressing CXCR3 (TNR3+). The CDR3 is CATKGGTAYEQYF.